Listed below are T cell receptor beta chains from one sample, sequenced in a study of T cell repertoires in cytomegalovirus infection. TCRdb redid the calling of the reads with MiXCR, one entry per CDR3 protein. The table includes some 800,000 distinct CDR3 sequences, roughly 29% detected once. These receptors' antigens are unknown. This sample comprised cultured CD8+ T cells from PBMCs, obtained from culture after CMV antigen stimulation. The receptors were sampled from a human donor in good health (CMV status not recorded). Some clones in this sample may be carry-over from other donors' samples. Each CDR3 is given with its conserved first and last residue. D genes are given only for firm matches. For some rows the clone size is stated as once, few or many, or as a class when expanded; others skip it.

J,D,V,size,DNA,CDR3
TRBJ1-5,.,TRBV6-2/TRBV6-3,.,TGTGCCAGCAGTTACAAGGGGAAATACCTCAATCAGCCCCAGCATTTT,CASSYKGKYLNQPQHF
TRBJ2-5,TRBD1,TRBV25-1,.,TGTGCCAGCAGACTAGGACAGGGTCGGGGGACCCAGTACTTC,CASRLGQGRGTQYF
TRBJ1-2,.,TRBV7-9,few,TGTGCCAGCAGCCCCCCCCCGGGACGGCCCCCCGGATCCTATGGCTACACCTTC,CASSPPPGRPPGSYGYTF
TRBJ2-7,TRBD1,TRBV7-8,many,TGTGCCAGCAGCCCGGGACAGGGGGACGGGGCCTACGAGCAGTACTTC,CASSPGQGDGAYEQYF
TRBJ1-5,.,TRBV7-9,few,TGTGCCAGCCGGGAGGACAATCAGCCCCAGCATTTT,CASREDNQPQHF
TRBJ2-3,TRBD2,TRBV5-1,.,TGCGCCAGCAGCTCTGACCAGCGGGGGGGCCGGGGAGATACGCAGTATTTT,CASSSDQRGGRGDTQYF
TRBJ2-7,.,TRBV27,few,TGTGCCAGCAGTTCTGAGAGGGGGGAATCCTACGAGCAGTACTTC,CASSSERGESYEQYF
TRBJ1-2,.,TRBV4-1,.,TGCGCCAGCAGCCAAGAACGAGCCGAGGGCGGCTACACCTTC,CASSQERAEGGYTF
TRBJ2-3,.,TRBV7-2,.,TGTGCCAGCAGCTGGGGGGTACAAACTCCGAACACAGATACGCAGTATTTT,CASSWGVQTPNTDTQYF
TRBJ1-6,.,TRBV7-6,few,TGTGCCAGCAGTTCTCAGGAATCCTATAATTCACCCCTCCACTTT,CASSSQESYNSPLHF
TRBJ2-1,TRBD1,TRBV19,few,TGTGCCAGTAGCCTTCTTTCCGACAGGGTTAGAAGCAATGAGCAGTTCTTC,CASSLLSDRVRSNEQFF
TRBJ1-5,.,TRBV4-1,few,TGCGCCAGCAGCCAAGCAGGACATCAGCCCCAGCATTTT,CASSQAGHQPQHF
TRBJ2-2,TRBD2,TRBV10-3,few,TGTGCCATCAGCCCTAGCGGACTCAACACCGGGGAGCTGTTTTTT,CAISPSGLNTGELFF
TRBJ2-3,TRBD2,TRBV27,.,TGTGCCAGCAGTTTAAGGCGGGGGGGCCACGATACGCAGTATTTT,CASSLRRGGHDTQYF
TRBJ1-5,.,TRBV12-3/TRBV12-4,many,TGTGCCAGCACCCCAACCGGGGGCGCAGAACCCCAGCATTTT,CASTPTGGAEPQHF
TRBJ2-1,.,TRBV11-2,.,TGTGCCAGCAGCTTAGTACCTTTTTTCAATGAGCAGTTCTTC,CASSLVPFFNEQFF
TRBJ2-1,.,TRBV12-3/TRBV12-4,.,TGTGCCAGCAGTTTAGGGATTATAAAGTACCCCTCACACTACAATGAGCAGTTCTTC,CASSLGIIKYPSHYNEQFF
TRBJ2-7,.,TRBV12-3/TRBV12-4,.,TGTGCCAGCAGTTTCACAGGGAGCGAGCAGTACTTC,CASSFTGSEQYF
TRBJ2-7,TRBD1,TRBV10-2,few,TGCGCCAGCAGTTCGACAGGGGGCAATTTCTACGAGCAGTACTTC,CASSSTGGNFYEQYF
TRBJ1-2,.,TRBV7-3,.,TGTGCCAGCAGCTTAACCTCTCCCAAGGGGGACTATGGCTACACCTTC,CASSLTSPKGDYGYTF
TRBJ2-1,TRBD1,TRBV28,few,TGTGCCAGCAGCCGTACAGGGGGCTTAATCTTACGTCCTCATGAGCAGTTCTTC,CASSRTGGLILRPHEQFF
TRBJ1-5,.,TRBV7-9,few,TGTGCCAGCAGCTGGACAGAGAACAATCAGCCCCAGCATTTT,CASSWTENNQPQHF
TRBJ2-5,TRBD2,TRBV7-6,few,TGTGCCAGCAGCCAGGGACTAGCGGGGGGAACGGAGACCCAGTACTTC,CASSQGLAGGTETQYF
TRBJ2-7,.,TRBV11-2,.,TGTGCCAGCAGCTCAGTTCCCCACGAGCAGTACTTC,CASSSVPHEQYF
TRBJ2-3,TRBD2,TRBV15,.,TGTGCCACCAGCAGACTGGGGACTAGCGGGGGGTTGACAGATACGCAGTATTTT,CATSRLGTSGGLTDTQYF
TRBJ2-3,TRBD1,TRBV7-6,many,TGTGCCAGCAGCTTGGACAGGGTTTGGGATACGCAGTATTTT,CASSLDRVWDTQYF
TRBJ1-2,.,TRBV7-2,.,TGTGCCAGCAGCGAACGGACAGACTATGGCTACACCTTC,CASSERTDYGYTF
TRBJ2-3,.,TRBV6-5,few,TGTGCCACAGCGGGCACAGATACGCAGTATTTT,CATAGTDTQYF
TRBJ1-2,.,TRBV15,.,TGTGCCACCAGCAGAGCTTCTCCGGGCAGGGGCGGCTATGGCTGCACCTTC,CATSRASPGRGGYGCTF
TRBJ2-7,.,TRBV7-8,many,TGTGCCAGCAGGAGTGACCACTCCTACGAGCAGTACTTC,CASRSDHSYEQYF
TRBJ1-1,.,TRBV28,.,TGTGCCAGCAGTTTGCGGCAACGGATCGACACTGAAGCTTTCTTT,CASSLRQRIDTEAFF